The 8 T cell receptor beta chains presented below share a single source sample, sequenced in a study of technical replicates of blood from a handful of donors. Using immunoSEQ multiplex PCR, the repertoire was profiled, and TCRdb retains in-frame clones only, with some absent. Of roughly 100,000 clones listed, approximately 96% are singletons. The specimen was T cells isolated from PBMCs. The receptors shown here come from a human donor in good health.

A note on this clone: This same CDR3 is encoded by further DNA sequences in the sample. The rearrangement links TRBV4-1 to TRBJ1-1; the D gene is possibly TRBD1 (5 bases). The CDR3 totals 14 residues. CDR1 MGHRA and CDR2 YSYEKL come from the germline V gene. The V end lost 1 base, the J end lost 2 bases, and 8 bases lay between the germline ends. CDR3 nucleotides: TGCGCCAGCAGCCAAGGACAGTTAAACACTGAAGCTTTCTTT. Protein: CASSQGQLNTEAFF.

The CDR3 DNA reads TGTGCCAGCAGCGGGGACAGTATAGGCACTGAAGCTTTCTTT. This sequence encodes CASSGDSIGTEAFF. This sequence joins TRBV2 and TRBJ1-1; 7 bases agree with TRBD1. J gave up 4 bases and V 6 bases, and 8 bases lay outside the gene matches. The length of the CDR3 is 14 residues. Germline CDR1 reads SNHLY; CDR2 reads FYNNEI.

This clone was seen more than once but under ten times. This chain's CDR3 is CASRENRNTGELFF. CDR3 nucleotide sequence: TGCGCCAGCAGGGAGAATCGGAACACCGGGGAGCTGTTTTTT. This sequence joins TRBV4-1 and TRBJ2-2; D not certain. Germline V gene data show CDR1 as MGHRA and CDR2 as YSYEKL. Trimming took 6 bases from V and 1 from J, leaving 9 bases between them. This CDR3 has 14 residues.

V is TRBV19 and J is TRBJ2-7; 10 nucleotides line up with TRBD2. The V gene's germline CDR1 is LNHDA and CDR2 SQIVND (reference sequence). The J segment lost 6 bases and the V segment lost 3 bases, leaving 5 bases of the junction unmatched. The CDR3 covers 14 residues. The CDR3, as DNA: TGTGCCAGTAGTATTCAGTCTAGCGGGAGCGAGCAGTACTTC. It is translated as CASSIQSSGSEQYF.

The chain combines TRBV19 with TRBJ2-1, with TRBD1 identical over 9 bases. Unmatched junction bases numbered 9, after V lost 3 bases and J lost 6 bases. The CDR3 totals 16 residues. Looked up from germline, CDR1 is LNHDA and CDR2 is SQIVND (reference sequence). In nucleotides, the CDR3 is TGTGCCAGTAGTATTAGTTCGGGACAGGGCCGCAATGAGCAGTTCTTC. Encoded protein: CASSISSGQGRNEQFF. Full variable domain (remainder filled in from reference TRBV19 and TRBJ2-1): DGGITQSPKYLFRKEGQNVTLSCEQNLNHDAMYWYRQDPGQGLRLIYYSQIVNDFQKGDIAEGYSVSREKKESFPLTVTSAQKNPTAFYLCASSISSGQGRNEQFFGPGTRLTVL.

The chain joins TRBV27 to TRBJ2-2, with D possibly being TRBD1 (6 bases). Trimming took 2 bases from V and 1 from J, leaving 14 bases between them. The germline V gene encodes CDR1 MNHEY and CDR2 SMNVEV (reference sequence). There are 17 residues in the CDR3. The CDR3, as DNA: TGTGCCAGCAGTTTACGCGCCGGGACACAGAACACCGGGGAGCTGTTTTTT. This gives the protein CASSLRAGTQNTGELFF.

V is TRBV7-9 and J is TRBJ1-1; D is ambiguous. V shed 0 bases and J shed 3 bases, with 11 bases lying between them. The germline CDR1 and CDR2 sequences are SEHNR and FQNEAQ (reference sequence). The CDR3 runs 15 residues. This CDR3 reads CASSLAGGDHTEAFF. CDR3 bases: TGTGCCAGCAGCTTAGCAGGAGGAGATCACACTGAAGCTTTCTTT.

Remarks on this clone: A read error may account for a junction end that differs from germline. CDR3 in DNA: TGCAGCGTTGAATGGGAGAATGTTGGGACAGGCCCGACTTTC. Its protein product is CSVEWENVGTGPTF. This sequence joins TRBV29-1 and TRBJ2-7; 8 bases line up with TRBD1. Germline CDR1 reads SQVTM; CDR2 reads ANQGSEA. CDR3 length: 14 residues.